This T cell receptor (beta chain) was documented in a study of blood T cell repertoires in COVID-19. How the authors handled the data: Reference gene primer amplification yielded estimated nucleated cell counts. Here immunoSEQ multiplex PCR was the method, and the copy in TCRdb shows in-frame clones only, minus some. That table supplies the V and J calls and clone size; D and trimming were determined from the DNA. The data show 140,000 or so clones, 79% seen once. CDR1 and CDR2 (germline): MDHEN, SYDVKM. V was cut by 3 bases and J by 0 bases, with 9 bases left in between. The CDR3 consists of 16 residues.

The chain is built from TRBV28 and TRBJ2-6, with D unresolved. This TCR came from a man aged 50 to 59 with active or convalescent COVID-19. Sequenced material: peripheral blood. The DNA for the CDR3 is TGTGCCAGCAGTTTTTTGTCCGGCTCTGGGGCCAACGTCCTGACTTTC. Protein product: CASSFLSGSGANVLTF. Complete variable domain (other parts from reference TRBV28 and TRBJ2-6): DVKVTQSSRYLVKRTGEKVFLECVQDMDHENMFWYRQDPGLGLRLIYFSYDVKMKEKGDIPEGYSVSREKKERFSLILESASTNQTSMYLCASSFLSGSGANVLTFGAGSRLTVL.